A single TCR beta chain is shown here with its context. Its antigen remains unknown. The data were taken from a study of cytomegalovirus exposure and HLA in healthy donors. The study ran its PCR with 60 Vbeta and 13 Jbeta primers. Libraries were prepared by immunoSEQ multiplex PCR; TCRdb keeps only in-frame clonotypes and omits some of them. The table records under 300,000 clones, around 81% of them present only once. The study's findings and limits: A later analysis, which compared TCR beta chains of equal frequency, found the HLA-associated ones more clonally expanded. TCR sequences were mostly rare, though some public TCRs occurred in many donors.

This CDR3 is 14 amino acids long. V was pared by 7 bases and J by 5 bases, with 9 bases of the junction left unmatched. Germline V lookup: CDR1 SGHKS, CDR2 YYEKEE (reference sequence). The clonotype comes from a woman aged 60-75 years in good health and CMV-seropositive. Input material: PBMCs. The rearrangement links TRBV5-5 to TRBJ2-7; TRBD1 matches at 10 bases. CDR3 sequence: CASYRGQGVDEQYF. CDR3 in DNA: TGTGCCAGCTACCGCGGACAGGGGGTCGACGAGCAGTACTTC.